Below are 3 T cell receptor beta chains sequenced from a single sample in a study of Ad26.COV2.S vaccination and SARS-CoV-2 variants. Only in-frame clones appear in the TCRdb table, and some are missing; sequencing was by immunoSEQ multiplex PCR. The sample lists about 480,000 clones, approximately 90% occurring once. The treatment was: roughly 19 received Ad26.COV2.S at low or high dose, single or two shots; 5 received placebo; per-sample allocation not given. Sampling took place 63 days after the first vaccine or placebo injection. The sample consisted of peripheral blood, taken in a trial of Ad26.COV2.S vaccine versus placebo. These receptors all stem from a person between 18 and 65 years old who received the Ad26.COV2.S COVID-19 vaccine or a placebo.

The chain combines TRBV27 with TRBJ2-7; TRBD1 matches 11 bases. CDR1 is MNHEY and CDR2 is SMNVEV in the germline V gene (reference sequence). Unmatched junction bases numbered 6, after V lost 5 bases and J lost 9 bases. This CDR3 contains 13 residues. The CDR3 spells CASSRTGGFGQYF. The CDR3 DNA follows: TGTGCCAGCAGTCGGACAGGGGGCTTTGGGCAGTACTTC.

V and J are TRBV5-6 and TRBJ1-2; 7 positions match TRBD1. This CDR3 region has 15 residues. With V trimmed by 4 bases and J by 0 bases, 6 bases remained unmatched. Germline values: CDR1 SGHDT, CDR2 YYEEEE. CDR3 loop: CASSPGDSANYGYTF. The DNA of the CDR3 is TGTGCCAGCAGCCCGGGGGACAGCGCTAACTATGGCTACACCTTC.

This clone appeared a few times. This chain joins TRBV11-3 and TRBJ2-2; 9 bases match TRBD1. Trimming at V came to 5 bases and at J to 7 bases, leaving 8 bases not matched to a gene. Germline lookup yields CDR1 SGHNT and CDR2 YENEEA. The CDR3 loop spans 15 amino acids. The CDR3 DNA is TGTGCCAGCAGCCTGGGACAGGGACGGAACGGGGAGCTGTTTTTT. Its protein product is CASSLGQGRNGELFF. Looking up the rest from reference TRBV11-3 and TRBJ2-2 gives the full variable domain: EAGVVQSPRYKIIEKKQPVAFWCNPISGHNTLYWYLQNLGQGPELLIRYENEEAVDDSQLPKDRFSAERLKGVDSTLKIQPAELGDSAVYLCASSLGQGRNGELFFGEGSRLTVL.